The rows below give T cell receptor beta chains drawn from one sample of a study of OX40 agonist ivuxolimab in advanced cancers. TCRdb's table, derived via immunoSEQ multiplex PCR, lists solely in-frame clones and lacks some. The repertoire holds about 48,000 clones, with roughly 84% as singletons. This specimen was CD4+ or CD8+ T cells sorted from blood, taken in a trial of the OX40 agonist ivuxolimab. The receptor source for this set is an adult with an advanced solid tumor such as melanoma, head and neck, liver or kidney cancer. Each CDR3 is given with its conserved first and last residue. The D gene is left open where the match is weak. Part of the rows lack a size; the others show once, few, many or a class for expanded clones.

CDR3aa | CDR3nt | v_gene | abundance | d_gene | j_gene
CASSLGTGRNEKLFF | TGTGCCAGCAGCTTGGGGACAGGGCGTAATGAAAAACTGTTTTTT | TRBV7-9 | few | TRBD1 | TRBJ1-4
CASSAQANTEAFF | TGTGCCAGTAGTGCACAGGCGAACACTGAAGCTTTCTTT | TRBV19 | - | - | TRBJ1-1
CASSNRERGWEQYF | TGTGCCAGCAGCAACCGGGAACGGGGTTGGGAGCAGTACTTC | TRBV21-1 | - | - | TRBJ2-7
CASRHSGTGISEAFF | TGTGCCAGCAGGCACTCCGGGACAGGGATATCTGAAGCTTTCTTT | TRBV6-5 | - | TRBD1 | TRBJ1-1
CASSTDRGRVEYF | TGCGCCAGCAGCACGGACAGGGGACGCGTCGAGTACTTC | TRBV5-1 | - | TRBD1 | TRBJ2-7
CASSENLGAGSYGYTF | TGTGCCAGCAGTGAAAATCTGGGGGCGGGTTCCTATGGCTACACCTTC | TRBV6-1 | - | - | TRBJ1-2
CASSLSGASSYEQYF | TGTGCCAGCAGCCTCAGCGGGGCAAGCTCCTACGAGCAGTACTTC | TRBV5-4 | - | TRBD2 | TRBJ2-7
CASSRDNYNEQFF | TGTGCCAGCAGTCGGGACAACTACAATGAGCAGTTCTTC | TRBV7-9 | - | - | TRBJ2-1
CAISPSGRRENEQFF | TGTGCCATCAGTCCTAGCGGGAGAAGGGAGAATGAGCAGTTCTTC | TRBV10-3 | - | TRBD2 | TRBJ2-1
CASSALVVPGTGNYGYTF | TGTGCCAGCAGCGCCTTAGTGGTTCCCGGGACGGGTAACTATGGCTACACCTTC | TRBV7-8 | - | - | TRBJ1-2
CASSEALGRDFTDTQYF | TGTGCCAGCAGTGAAGCGCTCGGGAGGGACTTCACAGATACGCAGTATTTT | TRBV2 | - | TRBD2 | TRBJ2-3
CASSAGLAGFKDTQYF | TGTGCCAGCAGCGCTGGACTAGCGGGATTCAAAGATACGCAGTATTTT | TRBV9 | once | TRBD2 | TRBJ2-3
CASSQDHNQPQHF | TGTGCCAGCAGCCAGGACCACAATCAGCCCCAGCATTTT | TRBV7-2 | - | - | TRBJ1-5
CASSPGGGEATYEQYF | TGTGCCAGCAGCCCAGGAGGGGGGGAGGCGACCTACGAGCAGTACTTC | TRBV11-2 | - | - | TRBJ2-7
CASAGQGAGELFF | TGTGCCAGCGCTGGACAGGGCGCCGGGGAGCTGTTTTTT | TRBV19 | few | TRBD1 | TRBJ2-2
CASHSGANVLTF | TGTGCCAGTCATTCTGGGGCCAACGTCCTGACTTTC | TRBV7-9 | - | - | TRBJ2-6
CASSTPATGQETQYF | TGTGCCAGTAGTACACCCGCGACGGGTCAAGAGACCCAGTACTTC | TRBV19 | - | - | TRBJ2-5
CASSRNTGAGETQYF | TGTGCCAGCAGCCGAAACACAGGGGCGGGCGAGACCCAGTACTTC | TRBV2 | - | TRBD1 | TRBJ2-5
CASSPLSSTDTQYF | TGTGCCAGCAGCCCCCTTTCTAGCACAGATACGCAGTATTTT | TRBV6-5 | - | - | TRBJ2-3
CASNEPGGYEQYF | TGTGCCAGCAACGAACCGGGAGGATACGAGCAGTACTTC | TRBV6-1 | - | TRBD2 | TRBJ2-7
CASSPLAGIPSGRADISYNEQFF | TGTGCCAGCTCACCACTGGCAGGGATACCTAGCGGGAGGGCCGATATCTCCTACAATGAGCAGTTCTTC | TRBV18 | - | TRBD2 | TRBJ2-1
CASSLDSGYNEQFF | TGCGCCAGCAGCTTGGATTCGGGCTACAATGAGCAGTTCTTC | TRBV5-1 | - | - | TRBJ2-1
CASSLLTREEKLFF | TGTGCCAGCAGCCTACTAACTCGGGAAGAAAAACTGTTTTTT | TRBV7-2 | - | - | TRBJ1-4
CASSSPGQGDIQYF | TGTGCCAGCAGTTCCCCAGGACAGGGAGACATTCAGTACTTC | TRBV28 | - | TRBD1 | TRBJ2-4
CASSLAGYSNEQFF | TGTGCCAGCAGCTTAGCAGGCTACTCTAATGAGCAGTTCTTC | TRBV7-2 | - | - | TRBJ2-1
CASSPGTSYNEQFF | TGCGCCAGCAGCCCGGGGACTTCCTACAATGAGCAGTTCTTC | TRBV5-1 | - | - | TRBJ2-1
CASSPGTANTEAFF | TGTGCCAGCTCACCCGGGACAGCGAACACTGAAGCTTTCTTT | TRBV18 | - | TRBD1 | TRBJ1-1
CASSPFGTGGNYGYTF | TGTGCCAGCTCACCATTCGGGACGGGGGGGAACTATGGCTACACCTTC | TRBV18 | - | - | TRBJ1-2